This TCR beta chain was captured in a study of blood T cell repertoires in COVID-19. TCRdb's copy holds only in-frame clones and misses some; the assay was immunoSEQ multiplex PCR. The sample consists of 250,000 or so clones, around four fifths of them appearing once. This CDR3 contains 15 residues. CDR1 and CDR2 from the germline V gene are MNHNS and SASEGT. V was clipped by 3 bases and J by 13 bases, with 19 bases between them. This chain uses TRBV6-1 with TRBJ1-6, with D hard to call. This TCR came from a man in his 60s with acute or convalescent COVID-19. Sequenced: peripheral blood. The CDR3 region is CASSDRSEIIHPLHF. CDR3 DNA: TGTGCCAGCAGTGACAGGTCAGAGATAATTCACCCCCTCCACTTT.